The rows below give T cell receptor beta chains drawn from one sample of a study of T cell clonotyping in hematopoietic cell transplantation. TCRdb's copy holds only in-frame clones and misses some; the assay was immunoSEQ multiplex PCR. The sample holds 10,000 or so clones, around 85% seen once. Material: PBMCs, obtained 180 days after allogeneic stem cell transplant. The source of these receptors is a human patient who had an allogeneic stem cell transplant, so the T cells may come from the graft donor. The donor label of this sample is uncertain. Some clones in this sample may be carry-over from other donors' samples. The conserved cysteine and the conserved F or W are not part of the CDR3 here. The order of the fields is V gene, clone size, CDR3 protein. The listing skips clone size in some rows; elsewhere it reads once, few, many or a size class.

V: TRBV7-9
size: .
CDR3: ASSLDGTGGSEQY

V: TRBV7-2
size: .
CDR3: ASSLNTPGYEQY

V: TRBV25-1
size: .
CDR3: ASSDGGSGNQPQH

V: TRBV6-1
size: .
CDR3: ASSVESNSPLH

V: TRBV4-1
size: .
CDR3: ASSRSPTSTDTQY

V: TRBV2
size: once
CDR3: ASSEVAANEKLF

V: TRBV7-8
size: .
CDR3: ASSLGFIRTNSPLH

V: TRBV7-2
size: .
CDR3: ASSLVSGRLETQY

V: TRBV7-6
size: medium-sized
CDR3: ASSLGRDNEQY

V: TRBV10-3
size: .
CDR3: AIGQTGQPQH

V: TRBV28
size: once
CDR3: ASSFEAPKENTEAF

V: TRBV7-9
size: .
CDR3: ASRAGARPTSEQY

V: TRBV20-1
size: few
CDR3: SASFRWGYT

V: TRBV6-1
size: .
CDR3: ASSTRMGINYGYT

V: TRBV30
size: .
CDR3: AWRQGAGTIY

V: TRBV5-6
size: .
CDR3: ASSLSGTATDTQY

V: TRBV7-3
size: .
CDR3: ASSLNREVNEQF

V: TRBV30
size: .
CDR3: AWSEGSPPLH

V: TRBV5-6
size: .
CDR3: ASSLASKRGRDTQY

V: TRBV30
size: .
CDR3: ACLGSPGTGELF

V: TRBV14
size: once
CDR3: ASSQGQNYGYT

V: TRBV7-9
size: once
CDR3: ASSLVLETQY

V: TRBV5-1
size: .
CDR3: ASSTTSGANTGELF

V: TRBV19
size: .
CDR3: ASSPRGGTYEQY

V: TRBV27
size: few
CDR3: ASSPPSGGAYEQY

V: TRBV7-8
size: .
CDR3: ASSSEQRLNTEAF

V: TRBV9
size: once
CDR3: ASSADVTANVLT

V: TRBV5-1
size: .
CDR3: ATHGMNTEAF

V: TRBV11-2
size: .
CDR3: ASSLDHGEQY

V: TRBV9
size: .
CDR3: ASSPQVGRYEQY

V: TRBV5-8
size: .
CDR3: ASSLAGGTGNEQF

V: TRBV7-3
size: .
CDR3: ASSLTGGTGGNSPLH

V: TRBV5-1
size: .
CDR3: ASSLAGTGGDEQY

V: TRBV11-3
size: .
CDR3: ASSIRPSGSEQY

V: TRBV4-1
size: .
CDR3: ASSQVGRTRSGNTIY

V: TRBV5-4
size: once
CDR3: ASSYRGPNEQF

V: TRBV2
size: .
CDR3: ASSPDRGAYEQY

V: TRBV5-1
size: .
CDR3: ASSLGPTDRDTEAF

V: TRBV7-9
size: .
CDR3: ASSLDRLGTEAF

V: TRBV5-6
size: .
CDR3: ASSRKDRVGTDTQY

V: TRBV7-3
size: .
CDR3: ASSRSPGPNNSPLH

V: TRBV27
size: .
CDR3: ASSLGGSDGYT

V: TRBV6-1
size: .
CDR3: ASSEAIGRILAKNIQY

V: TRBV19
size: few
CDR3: ASSTGIQPQH

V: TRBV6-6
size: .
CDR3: ASSTTGGGTEAF

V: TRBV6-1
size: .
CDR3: ASLPGFDSNQPQH

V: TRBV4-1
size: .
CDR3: ASSQQQGPDTQY

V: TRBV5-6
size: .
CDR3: ASSLGTGTGDGFIKTQY

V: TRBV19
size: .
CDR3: ASSISGTGAYEQY

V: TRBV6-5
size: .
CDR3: ASSSPVGEQY

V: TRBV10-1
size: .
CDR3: ASKQDLTDTQY

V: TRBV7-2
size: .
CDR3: ASSLMGGGTGELF